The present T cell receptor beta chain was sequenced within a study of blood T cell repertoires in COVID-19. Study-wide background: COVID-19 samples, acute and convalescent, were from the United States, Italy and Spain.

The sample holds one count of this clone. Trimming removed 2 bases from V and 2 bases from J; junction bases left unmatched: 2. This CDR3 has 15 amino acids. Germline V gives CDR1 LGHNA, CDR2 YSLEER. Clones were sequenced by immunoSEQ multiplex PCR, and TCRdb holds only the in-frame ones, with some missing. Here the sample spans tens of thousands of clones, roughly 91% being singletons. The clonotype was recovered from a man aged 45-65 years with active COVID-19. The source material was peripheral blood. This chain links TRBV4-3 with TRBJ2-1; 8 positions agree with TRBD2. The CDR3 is CASSQSGSTYNEQFF. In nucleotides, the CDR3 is TGCGCCAGCAGCCAAAGCGGGAGCACCTACAATGAGCAGTTCTTC.